The sequence of this T cell receptor (beta chain) was determined in a study of blood T cell repertoires in COVID-19. Study background: Collection of acute and convalescent COVID-19 samples took place in the United States, Italy and Spain. PBMCs, B-cell-depleted T cells, or T cells were the source of the cDNA or gDNA that made up the material.

Per the study methods: Reference gene primers were amplified, and this amplification served to estimate nucleated cell counts. Measured with immunoSEQ multiplex PCR; TCRdb has only the in-frame clones, and not every one. The V and J calls and clone size were taken over from that table, and D and trimming were inferred from the DNA. The sample has 130,000 or so clones; more than 75% are singletons. Germline V gene sequence: CDR1 MNHEY, CDR2 SMNVEV (reference sequence). Trimming removed 5 bases from V and 6 bases from J, with 14 bases in between. CDR3 length: 14 residues. The TCR originated in a woman between 45 and 60 years old who had recovered from COVID-19. The chain carries TRBV27 and TRBJ1-5, with D possibly TRBD1 on 5 matching bases. The sequenced sample was peripheral blood. The CDR3 region is CASSPRQSSQPQHF. As DNA, the CDR3 is TGTGCCAGCAGTCCTCGACAGTCCTCTCAGCCCCAGCATTTT.